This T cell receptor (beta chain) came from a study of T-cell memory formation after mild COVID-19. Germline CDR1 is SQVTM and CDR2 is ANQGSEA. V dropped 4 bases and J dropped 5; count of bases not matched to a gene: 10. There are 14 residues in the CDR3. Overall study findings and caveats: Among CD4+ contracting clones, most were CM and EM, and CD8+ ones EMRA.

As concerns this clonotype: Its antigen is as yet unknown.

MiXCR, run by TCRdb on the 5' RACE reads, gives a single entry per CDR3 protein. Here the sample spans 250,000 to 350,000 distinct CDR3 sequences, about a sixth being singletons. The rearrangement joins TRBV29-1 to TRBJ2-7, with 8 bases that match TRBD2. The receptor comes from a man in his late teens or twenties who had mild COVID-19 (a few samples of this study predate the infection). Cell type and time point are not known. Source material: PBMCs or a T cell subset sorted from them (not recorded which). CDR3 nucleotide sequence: TGCAGCGTTGGCTTAGCGGGGTCCGGGGACGAGCAGTACTTC. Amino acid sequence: CSVGLAGSGDEQYF.